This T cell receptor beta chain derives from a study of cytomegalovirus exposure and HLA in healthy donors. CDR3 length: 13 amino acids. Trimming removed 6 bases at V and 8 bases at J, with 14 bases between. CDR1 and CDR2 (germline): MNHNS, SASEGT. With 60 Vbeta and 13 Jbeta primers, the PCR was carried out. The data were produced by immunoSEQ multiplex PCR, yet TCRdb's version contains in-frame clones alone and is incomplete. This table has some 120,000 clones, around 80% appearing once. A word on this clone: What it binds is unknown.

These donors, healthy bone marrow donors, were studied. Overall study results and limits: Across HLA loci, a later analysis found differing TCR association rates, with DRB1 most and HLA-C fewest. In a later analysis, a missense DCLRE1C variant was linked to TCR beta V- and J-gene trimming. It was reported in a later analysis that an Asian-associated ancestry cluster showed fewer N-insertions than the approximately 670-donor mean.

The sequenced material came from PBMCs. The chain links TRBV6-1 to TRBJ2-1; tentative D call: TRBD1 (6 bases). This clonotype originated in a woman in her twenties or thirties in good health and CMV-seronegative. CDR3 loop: CASRITGSDEQFF. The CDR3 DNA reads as TGTGCCAGCAGAATCACAGGGTCGGATGAGCAGTTCTTC.